This T cell receptor beta chain came from a study of cytomegalovirus exposure and HLA in healthy donors (dated by TCRdb to about 2017). Study-level background: An earlier analysis of several hundred of the donors reported 276 Gb of sequence data and 117 million unique TCR beta sequences obtained from some 170 million T cells. Across approximately 420 genotyped donors of the cohort, an average of about 240,000 unique TCR beta nucleotide sequences per donor were sequenced, and approximately 17% of those sequences were non-productive. The genetic ancestry cluster associated with self-reported Caucasian donors included 65% to 90% of the approximately 410 genotyped donors. HLA typing covered class I and class II loci at four-digit resolution. Genome-wide SNP genotypes for about 65% of the 666 donors were used in a later genetic analysis, which treated that subset as a discovery cohort. Because of strong linkage in the cohort, a few DR-DQ haplotypes were treated as single units for association and clustering. The number of typed donors differed by locus: 629-630 for A, B, C, DRB1 and DQB1; 500 to 550 for DQA1; roughly 600 for DPA1; and about 450 for DPB1. To decide whether each TCR beta V gene segment behaved as functional or pseudogenic, an earlier analysis of over 500 of the donors relied on high-throughput TCR beta sequencing. The study used immunosequencing to profile the T cell repertoires of under 700 subjects and linked those repertoires to cytomegalovirus serostatus. An early release that covered fewer than 750 HLA-typed donors contained around 330 gigabases of sequencing data and 70 million to 100 million unique TCR sequences. The study aimed to test whether cataloging public T cell receptors could reveal signatures of past pathogen exposure. Alongside the repertoire data, information on donor age, sex, ethnicity and CMV serostatus was compiled. Every repertoire in the discovery cohort had been generated on one and the same sequencing platform. In a later analysis, previously published TCR beta repertoires from some 640 donors were re-analyzed and high-resolution HLA genotyping was added so that TCR occurrence patterns could be studied. High-throughput TCR immunosequencing, statistical association of individual TCRs with disease status, and machine learning were combined to predict cytomegalovirus infection status. Along with the roughly 670-subject first cohort, a separate validation cohort of over a hundred different subjects was used. In the later analysis, no new phenotypic data were used to find candidate immune exposures; instead, reliance was placed on TCR beta sequences and their occurrence across donors.

The cohort comprised more than 550 healthy bone marrow donors. All cohort members were sampled while nominally healthy, although unrecorded immune exposures were likely present. The donor tested CMV seronegative and was one of the 352 seronegative cohort members. A peripheral blood sample was collected from each donor, and TCR beta sequencing was performed on peripheral blood mononuclear cells. Genomic DNA was extracted from the blood cell samples with the Qiagen DNeasy Blood Extraction Kit. Of note for this clone: The antigen it binds to is not known. There are no base qualities to consult, and no much larger clone falls within one base.

There are 15 amino acids in the CDR3, from cysteine to phenylalanine inclusive. Only the CDR3 part of the read is kept: 45 bases, read in frame from the first base. Taken from the germline V gene (reference sequence), the CDR1 and CDR2 loops are SEHNR and FQNEAQ. The V and J ends are trimmed by 2 bases and 2 bases, leaving 9 bases between them. To prepare the library, the immunoSEQ multiplex PCR assay was applied. For the multiplex PCR, a mixture combining 60 forward primers for TCR Vbeta segments and 13 reverse primers for TCR Jbeta segments was used. Amplification of the CDR3 region of rearranged TCR beta genes was performed with a multiplex PCR assay on genomic DNA. Amplified TCR beta libraries were sequenced as 87-base-pair reads on the Illumina HiSeq System. Per the original workflow: In a later analysis, 70 million to 95 million unique TCR beta chains were counted across the approximately 620 repertoires, and about 9.9 million of these chains were shared by at least two donors. Raw reads were error-corrected and collapsed into unique sequences by a nearest-neighbor algorithm in which closely related sequences were merged to remove PCR and sequencing errors. V, D and J gene segments were assigned by aligning CDR3 sequences to IMGT reference sequences. For a sequence to be retained, a match of at least six nucleotides to both a V gene segment and a J gene segment was required. Rearrangements were classified as productive when the CDR3 lacked stop codons and remained in frame with V and J, and all other rearrangements were classified as non-productive. CDR3 was defined by IMGT convention, running from the second conserved V-encoded cysteine to the conserved J-encoded phenylalanine. In an earlier analysis of more than 550 of the donors, sequences lacking an unambiguous match to a single V gene segment were excluded. In an earlier analysis of 587 of the donors, V segments were called functional above 56.7% productive rearrangements and were called segregating when the between-donor standard deviation exceeded 5%. A statistical classification framework was developed to diagnose cytomegalovirus status using the catalog of TCR beta chain sequences. A later analysis assigned V and J genes by comparing TCR nucleotide sequences with IMGT/GENE-DB human TR gene sequences. A later analysis assigned CDR3 sequences and most-parsimonious VDJ recombination scenarios with the TCRdist pipeline. A later analysis defined each TCR beta chain by its CDR3 amino acid sequence plus V-gene family, and excluded reads lacking a unique V-gene family. A later analysis removed 500 to 600 highly shared, low-generation-probability nucleotide sequences to deal with suspected cross-contamination and a sequencing artifact. In a later analysis, a clonal expansion index for each public chain was calculated from normalized within-repertoire ranks of inferred template counts. In a later analysis, generation probabilities were computed with a VDJ recombination model fitted to out-of-frame rearrangements, and the resulting probabilities were checked against IGoR. Hypergeometric tests were used in a later analysis to score TCR-TCR, TCR-HLA and TCR-CMV co-occurrence, with a repertoire-size bias correction applied to the TCR pairs. In a later analysis, false discovery rates were estimated by permuting HLA or CMV assignments 20 times. In a later analysis, co-occurring TCRs were grouped using DBSCAN, with TCRdist sequence similarity added in when clustering inside HLA-allele-positive subsets. Co-occurrence clustering excluded repertoires with fewer than 30,000 or more than 120,000 public chains, plus five with anomalous nucleotide sharing. TCRdb provides this immuneACCESS table in a form limited to in-frame rearrangements. Some clones are lacking; in checked studies, under half of them reflect an unresolved V gene, and why the rest are absent is not known. That table is the source of V, J and clone size, and D and trimming were worked out from the DNA. The sample table lists 130,000 to 150,000 clones, around three quarters of them with a count of one. The ten largest account for approximately 1% of the sample.

Points the paper makes about the study in general: An association between a missense DCLRE1C variant and V-gene and J-gene trimming of TCR beta chains was found in a later genetic analysis and replicated in an independent cohort. In a later analysis, HLA-associated TCR beta chains showed more clonal expansion and lower generation probabilities than non-associated chains that were equally common. A total of 150 or so TCR beta chains were listed by the study as associated with cytomegalovirus. When HLA alleles, especially DR and DQ, strongly co-occurred, attributing TCR associations to individual alleles was difficult. The classifier was reported to diagnose cytomegalovirus status with high specificity and sensitivity in both the original cohort and the validation cohort. In a later analysis, some 17,000 TCR beta sequences were associated with specific HLA alleles at a false discovery rate of 0.05. A cluster of highly shared sequence variants was judged likely to represent a technical artifact of the sequencing pipeline. Most TCR sequences were seen in very few donors, while some public TCRs were found in many individuals. In this cohort, only TCR beta chains were sequenced, and detectable features were limited by the absence of alpha or paired-chain data. In a later genetic analysis, fewer N-insertions in productive TCRs were reported among donors in an Asian-associated ancestry cluster than the approximately 710-donor mean. Because HLA typing was unavailable for some donors at each locus, only the typed subset was used in association tests. Most CMV-associated TCR beta chains appeared to be HLA-restricted in a later analysis, and the HLA associations seemed to be driven largely by CMV exposure. A further reported finding was that TCR beta sequences accurately predicted the HLA-A and HLA-B alleles for most subjects in the first cohort. Because counts were too low, roughly 18 rarely observed V segments, including chromosome 9 orphons, were left out of the earlier analysis of approximately 580 of the donors. According to the authors, the approach could potentially be generalized to other disease states and immunological phenotypes. The 87-base-pair reads could not distinguish some IMGT-functional V segments, including TRBV6-2 and TRBV6-3, so those segments were excluded. According to a later analysis, TCR association rates differed among HLA loci, with DRB1 alleles showing the most associated TCRs and HLA-C alleles showing the fewest. The presence/absence analyses assumed that sequencing depth was roughly uniform across donors, and that assumption may not be true. For the cohort, immune exposure information was limited to CMV serostatus. Linkage disequilibrium might explain the correlated functional status among segregating V segments, but an unknown experimental factor could not be excluded. Three of the identified cytomegalovirus-associated TCR beta chains were confirmed in vitro to be specific for cytomegalovirus antigens. A later analysis reported that several top co-occurrence clusters appeared linked to parvovirus B19, influenza, CMV and Epstein-Barr virus. In an earlier analysis of some 550 of the donors, most TCR beta V segments were observed in productive rearrangements about 90% or about 30% of the time, broadly matching IMGT annotations.

This receptor was obtained from a man aged 18 to 29 in good health and CMV-seronegative. This chain joins TRBV7-9 to TRBJ2-2, with TRBD2 as a weak D call on 5 bases. Material: PBMCs. For the CDR3, the sequence is CASSLHGVNTGELFF. The nucleotide sequence is TGTGCCAGCAGCTTACACGGGGTAAACACCGGGGAGCTGTTTTTT.